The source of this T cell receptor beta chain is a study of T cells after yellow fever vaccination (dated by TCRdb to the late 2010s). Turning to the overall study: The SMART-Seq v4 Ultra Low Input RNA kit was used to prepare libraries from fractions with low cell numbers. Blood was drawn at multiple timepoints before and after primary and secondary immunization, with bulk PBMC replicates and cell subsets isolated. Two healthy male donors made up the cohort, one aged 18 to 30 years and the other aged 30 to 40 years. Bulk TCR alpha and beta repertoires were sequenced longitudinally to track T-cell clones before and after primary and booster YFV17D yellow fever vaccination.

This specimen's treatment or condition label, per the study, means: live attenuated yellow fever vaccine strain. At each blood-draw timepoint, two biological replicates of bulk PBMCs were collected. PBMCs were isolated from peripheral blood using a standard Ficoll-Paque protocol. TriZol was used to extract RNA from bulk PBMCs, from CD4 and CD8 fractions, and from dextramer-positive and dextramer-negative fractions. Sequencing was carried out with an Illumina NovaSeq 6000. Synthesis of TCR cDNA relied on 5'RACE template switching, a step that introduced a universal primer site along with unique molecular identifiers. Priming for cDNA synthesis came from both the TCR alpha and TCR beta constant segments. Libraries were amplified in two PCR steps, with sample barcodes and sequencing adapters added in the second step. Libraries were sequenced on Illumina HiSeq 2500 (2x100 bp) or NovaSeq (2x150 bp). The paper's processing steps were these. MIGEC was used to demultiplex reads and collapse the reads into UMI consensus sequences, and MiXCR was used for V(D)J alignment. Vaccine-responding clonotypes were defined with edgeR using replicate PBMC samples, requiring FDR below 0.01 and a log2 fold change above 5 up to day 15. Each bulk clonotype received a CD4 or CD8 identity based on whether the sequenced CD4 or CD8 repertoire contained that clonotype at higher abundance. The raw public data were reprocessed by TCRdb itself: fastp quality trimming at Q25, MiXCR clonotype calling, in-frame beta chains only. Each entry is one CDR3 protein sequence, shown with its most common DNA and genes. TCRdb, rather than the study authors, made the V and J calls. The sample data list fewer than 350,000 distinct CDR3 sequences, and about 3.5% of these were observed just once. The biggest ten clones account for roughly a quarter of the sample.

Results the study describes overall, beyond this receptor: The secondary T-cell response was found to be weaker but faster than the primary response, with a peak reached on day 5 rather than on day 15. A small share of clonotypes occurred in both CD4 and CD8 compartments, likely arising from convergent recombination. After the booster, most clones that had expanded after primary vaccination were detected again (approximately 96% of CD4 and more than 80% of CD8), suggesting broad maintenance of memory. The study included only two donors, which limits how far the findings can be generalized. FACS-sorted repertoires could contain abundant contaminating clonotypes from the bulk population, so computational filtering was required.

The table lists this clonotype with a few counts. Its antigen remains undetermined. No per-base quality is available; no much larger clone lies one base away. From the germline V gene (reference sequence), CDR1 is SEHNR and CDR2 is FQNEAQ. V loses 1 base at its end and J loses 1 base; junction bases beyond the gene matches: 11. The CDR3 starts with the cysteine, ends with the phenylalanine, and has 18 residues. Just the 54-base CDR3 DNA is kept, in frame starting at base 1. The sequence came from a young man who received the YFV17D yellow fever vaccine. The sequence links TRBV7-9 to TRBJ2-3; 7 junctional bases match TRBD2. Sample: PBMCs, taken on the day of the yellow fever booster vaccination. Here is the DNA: TGTGCCAGCAGCTTAGAGGGCGTGGGGCTAGCGGGCACAGATACGCAGTATTTT. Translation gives CASSLEGVGLAGTDTQYF.